This passage covers 21 T cell receptor beta chains from one sample sequenced in a study of Ad26.COV2.S vaccination and SARS-CoV-2 variants. The treatment here: some 20 received Ad26.COV2.S at low or high dose, single or two shots; about 5 received placebo; per-sample allocation not given. Sampling was performed 63 days after the first vaccine or placebo injection. The table came from immunoSEQ multiplex PCR; TCRdb's copy has only in-frame clones and leaves some out. The sample lists over 350,000 clones, roughly nine tenths seen once, with around 3.4% in the top ten. Source: peripheral blood, taken in a trial of Ad26.COV2.S vaccine versus placebo. The source of these receptors is a person aged 18 to 59 who received the Ad26.COV2.S COVID-19 vaccine or a placebo.

The chain carries TRBV29-1 and TRBJ2-6, with D possibly TRBD2 on 5 matching bases. The CDR3 consists of 16 residues. The V end was cut by 5 bases, the J end by 4 bases, with 18 bases between. Germline V gives CDR1 SQVTM, CDR2 ANQGSEA. The CDR3 loop reads CSVLQPEGAGANVLTF. In DNA, the CDR3 is TGCAGCGTTCTGCAGCCCGAGGGCGCCGGGGCCAACGTCCTGACTTTC.

The V and J genes are TRBV19 and TRBJ1-2; D uncertain. V lost 5 bases, J lost 4 bases, and 11 bases lay in between. From germline, CDR1 is LNHDA and CDR2 SQIVND (reference sequence). The CDR3 runs to 13 residues. This chain's CDR3 is CASSPWGGYGYTF. The CDR3, as DNA: TGTGCCAGTAGTCCCTGGGGTGGCTATGGCTACACCTTC. The variable domain in full, with the rest retrieved from reference TRBV19 and TRBJ1-2, is DGGITQSPKYLFRKEGQNVTLSCEQNLNHDAMYWYRQDPGQGLRLIYYSQIVNDFQKGDIAEGYSVSREKKESFPLTVTSAQKNPTAFYLCASSPWGGYGYTFGSGTRLTVV.

This rearrangement joins TRBV5-3 to TRBJ2-1; no firm D call. TRBV5-3 is an ORF, and what it does is uncertain. The CDR3 spans 15 residues. V was cut by 4 bases and J by 3 bases, with 14 bases left in between. The CDR3, as DNA: TGTGCCAGAAGCGTGCCGGACGGTATCTACAATGAGCAGTTCTTC. Translating it yields CARSVPDGIYNEQFF.

This CDR3 is CAIGTSDDNEQFF. The CDR3 nucleotides are TGTGCCATCGGGACTAGCGACGACAATGAGCAGTTCTTC. The rearrangement joins TRBV10-3 to TRBJ2-1, with TRBD2 identical over 10 bases. Germline lookup yields CDR1 ENHRY and CDR2 SYGVKD. Trimming cost V 8 bases and J 5 bases; bases outside gene matches: 3. This CDR3 is built from 13 residues.

As DNA, the CDR3 is TGTGCCAGCAGCGTAGCGGTTTCGAACACCGGGGAGCTGTTTTTT. It encodes CASSVAVSNTGELFF. This chain connects TRBV9 to TRBJ2-2; D uncertain. The CDR3 totals 15 residues. V was shortened by 0 bases and J by 0 bases, with 6 bases between the two germline ends. Per germline, CDR1 SGDLS and CDR2 YYNGEE.

The J gene is TRBJ2-7, the V gene TRBV7-2; tentatively, D is TRBD2 (6 bases). The CDR3 has 13 residues. V was cut by 5 bases and J by 5 bases, with 13 bases left in between. The germline gives CDR1 SGHTA, CDR2 FQGNSA. In DNA form, the CDR3 reads TGTGCCAGCAGCCCTGGGGGGATCCACGAGCAGTACTTC. Translation: CASSPGGIHEQYF.

The rearrangement links TRBV14 to TRBJ2-2; D gene ambiguous. Per germline, CDR1 SGHDN and CDR2 FVKESK. The CDR3 has 17 residues. V dropped 4 bases and J dropped 2 bases, with 17 bases sitting between them. The CDR3 region has the DNA TGTGCCAGCAGCCTCAGATCCCCACTATTCAACACCGGGGAGCTGTTTTTT. Encoded protein: CASSLRSPLFNTGELFF.

Regarding this clone: At the DNA level, this CDR3 is encoded by other sequences in the same sample as well. V gene TRBV5-1 combines with J gene TRBJ2-2; 7 bases line up with TRBD1. The CDR3 runs to 14 residues. The V gene's germline CDR1 is SGHRS and CDR2 YFSETQ. The trim removed 0 bases at V and 4 bases at J, leaving 0 bases unmatched. CDR3 sequence (DNA): TGCGCCAGCAGCTTGGGACAGGGCACCGGGGAGCTGTTTTTT. Translating it yields CASSLGQGTGELFF. The whole variable domain, filled in from reference TRBV5-1 and TRBJ2-2, reads KAGVTQTPRYLIKTRGQQVTLSCSPISGHRSVSWYQQTPGQGLQFLFEYFSETQRNKGNFPGRFSGRQFSNSRSEMNVSTLELGDSALYLCASSLGQGTGELFFGEGSRLTVL.

J is TRBJ2-7 and V is TRBV6-5, with 9 bases that match TRBD2. This CDR3 has 14 amino acids. Germline values: CDR1 MNHEY, CDR2 SVGAGI. After removal of 2 bases from V and 4 bases from J, the junction contained 3 bases not matched to a gene. CDR3 sequence: CASSYDLAGYEQYF. The CDR3, as DNA: TGTGCCAGCAGTTACGACCTAGCGGGATACGAGCAGTACTTC.

V is TRBV9 and J is TRBJ2-7; 10 bases match TRBD2. V lost 5 bases to trimming and J lost 4 bases; unmatched junction nucleotides: 6. The CDR3 totals 14 residues. Looked up from germline, CDR1 is SGDLS and CDR2 is YYNGEE. The CDR3 DNA reads TGTGCCAGCAGACCCGGGACTAGCGTTTACGAGCAGTACTTC. Translating gives CASRPGTSVYEQYF.

The chain carries TRBV5-1 and TRBJ1-6, with a weak D call TRBD1 (5 bases). The V end was cut by 3 bases, the J end by 7 bases, with 17 bases between. Germline V gene data show CDR1 as SGHRS and CDR2 as YFSETQ. The CDR3 is made up of 16 amino acids. The CDR3 reads CASSYRGTGENSPLHF. The CDR3 DNA sequence: TGCGCCAGCAGCTACCGGGGCACGGGGGAGAATTCACCCCTCCACTTT.

This chain connects TRBV10-2 to TRBJ1-1; 7 bases align to TRBD1. Germline assignment: CDR1 WSHSY and CDR2 SAAADI. The CDR3 spans 13 residues. J gave up 4 bases and V 9 bases, and 8 bases lay outside the gene matches. The DNA for the CDR3 is TGCGCCAGTCTAGGGGGCGATGGCACTGAAGCTTTCTTT. It yields the protein CASLGGDGTEAFF.

The chain combines TRBV4-3 with TRBJ1-3; D is unresolved. Trimming took off 2 bases at V and 0 bases at J, with 11 bases between the two ends. The CDR3 totals 16 residues. Germline lookup yields CDR1 LGHNA and CDR2 YSLEER. The chain's CDR3 is CASSQHFYPSGNTIYF. The CDR3 coding sequence is TGCGCCAGCAGCCAACACTTCTACCCCTCTGGAAACACCATATATTTT.

CDR3: CASSPQVSGNTIYF. CDR3 DNA sequence: TGTGCCAGCAGCCCTCAGGTCTCTGGAAACACCATATATTTT. The rearrangement uses TRBV5-4 and TRBJ1-3, with no clear D. The length of the CDR3 is 14 residues. Germline V lookup: CDR1 SGHNT, CDR2 YYREEE (reference sequence). V gave up 4 bases and J gave up 0 bases, with 8 bases separating them.

The gene calls are TRBV27 and TRBJ1-1; D possibly corresponds to TRBD1 (5 bases). Germline assignment: CDR1 MNHEY and CDR2 SMNVEV (reference sequence). Trimming cost V 4 bases and J 1 base, with 13 bases left between them. This CDR3 comprises 15 residues. Here the CDR3 DNA reads TGTGCCAGCAGTTGGGGACCGCTCCCGAACACTGAAGCTTTCTTT. It is translated as CASSWGPLPNTEAFF.

This clone was found once. The chain's CDR3 is CASSREGAIQDTQYF. Written as DNA, the CDR3 is TGTGCCAGCAGTCGCGAGGGGGCTATTCAAGATACGCAGTATTTT. The gene calls are TRBV11-2 and TRBJ2-3; 7 bases agree with TRBD1. Germline CDR1 SGHAT, CDR2 FQNNGV. The trim removed 6 bases at V and 5 bases at J, leaving 11 bases unmatched. The length of the CDR3 is 15 residues.

This clone was counted a few times. The gene calls are TRBV7-6 and TRBJ2-7, with TRBD2 matching 7 bases. The CDR3 loop spans 15 amino acids. The trim removed 1 base at V and 6 bases at J, leaving 9 bases unmatched. Germline V CDR1 and CDR2: SGHVS, FNYEAQ. For the CDR3, the DNA is TGTGCCAGCAGCTTAGGATGGGGAAGGGAGGGCGAGCAGTACTTC. Protein: CASSLGWGREGEQYF.

The rearrangement uses TRBV24-1 and TRBJ1-2; maybe TRBD1 (5 bases). Germline loops: CDR1 KGHDR, CDR2 SFDVKD. This CDR3 has 14 residues. The V gene lost 4 bases and the J gene lost 2 bases, with 10 bases spanning the gap. CDR3 in DNA: TGTGCCACCAGTGACCCGACAGAAAACTATGGCTACACCTTC. It specifies CATSDPTENYGYTF.

J is TRBJ2-7 and V is TRBV7-9; the match to TRBD2 covers 8 bases. Germline CDR1 SEHNR, CDR2 FQNEAQ (reference sequence). The CDR3 loop spans 15 amino acids. V was pared by 5 bases and J by 6 bases, with 12 bases of the junction left unmatched. CDR3 coding DNA: TGTGCCAGCAGCAAGACCGCGCTAGCGGGCGGCGAGCAGTACTTC. Translating it yields CASSKTALAGGEQYF.

This chain joins TRBV4-1 and TRBJ1-3, with TRBD1 matching over 8 bases. The CDR3 is 15 residues long. CDR1 is MGHRA, CDR2 YSYEKL, per germline. J lost 7 bases, V lost 1 base, and 6 bases had no gene match. The CDR3 sequence is CASSQVGQGGNTIYF. Here the CDR3 DNA reads TGCGCCAGCAGCCAAGTCGGACAGGGAGGGAACACCATATATTTT.

V is TRBV6-5 and J is TRBJ2-7, with 12 bases fitting TRBD1. The CDR3 runs to 15 residues. Trimming at V came to 2 bases and at J to 7 bases, leaving 6 bases not matched to a gene. Germline V lookup: CDR1 MNHEY, CDR2 SVGAGI. The chain's CDR3 is CASSYGGQGANEQYF. As DNA, the CDR3 is TGTGCCAGCAGTTACGGGGGACAGGGGGCTAATGAGCAGTACTTC.